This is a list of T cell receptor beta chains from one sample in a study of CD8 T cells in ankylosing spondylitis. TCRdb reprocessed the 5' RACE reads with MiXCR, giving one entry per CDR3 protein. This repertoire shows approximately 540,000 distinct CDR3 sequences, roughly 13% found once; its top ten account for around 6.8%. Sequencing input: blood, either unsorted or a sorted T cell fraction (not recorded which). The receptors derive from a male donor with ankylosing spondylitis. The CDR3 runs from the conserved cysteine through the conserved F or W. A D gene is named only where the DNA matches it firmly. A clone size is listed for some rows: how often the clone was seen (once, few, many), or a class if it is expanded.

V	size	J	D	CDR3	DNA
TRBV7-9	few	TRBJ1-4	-	CASSLVSVTNEKLFF	TGTGCCAGCAGCTTAGTGTCCGTAACTAATGAAAAACTGTTTTTT
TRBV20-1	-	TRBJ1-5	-	CSASSGYSNQPQHF	TGCAGTGCTAGTTCAGGTTATAGCAATCAGCCCCAGCATTTT
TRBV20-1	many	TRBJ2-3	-	CSARGRRRDTQYF	TGCAGTGCTAGAGGGCGGAGGAGGGATACGCAGTATTTT
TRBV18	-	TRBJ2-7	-	CASSPPSSYEQYF	TGTGCCAGCAGCCCCCCCAGCTCCTACGAGCAGTACTTC
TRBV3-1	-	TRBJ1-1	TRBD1	CASSPGQGAVTEAFF	TGTGCCAGCAGCCCGGGACAGGGGGCGGTTACTGAAGCTTTCTTT
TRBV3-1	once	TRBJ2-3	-	CASSQLDGTDTQYF	TGTGCCAGCAGCCAGCTTGATGGGACGGATACGCAGTATTTT
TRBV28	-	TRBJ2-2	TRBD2	CASSYTGTSGITGELFF	TGTGCCAGCAGTTACACCGGGACTAGCGGGATTACCGGGGAGCTGTTTTTT
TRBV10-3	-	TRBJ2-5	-	CAIGPGETQYF	TGTGCCATCGGTCCGGGTGAGACCCAGTACTTC
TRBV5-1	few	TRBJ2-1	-	CASSLATANEQFF	TGCGCCAGCAGCTTGGCCACGGCGAATGAGCAGTTCTTC
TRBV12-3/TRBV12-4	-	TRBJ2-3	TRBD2	CASCPHLLAGVQDTQYF	TGTGCCAGCTGCCCCCACCTTCTAGCGGGAGTTCAAGATACGCAGTATTTT